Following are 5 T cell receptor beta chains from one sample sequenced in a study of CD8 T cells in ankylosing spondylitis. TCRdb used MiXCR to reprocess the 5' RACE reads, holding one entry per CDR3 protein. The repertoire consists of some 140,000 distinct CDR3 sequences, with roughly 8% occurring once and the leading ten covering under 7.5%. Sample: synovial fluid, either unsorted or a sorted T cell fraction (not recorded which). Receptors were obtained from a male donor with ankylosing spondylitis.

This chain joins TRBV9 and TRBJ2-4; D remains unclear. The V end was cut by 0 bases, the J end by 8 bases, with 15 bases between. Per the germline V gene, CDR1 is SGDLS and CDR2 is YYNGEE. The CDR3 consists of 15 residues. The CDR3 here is CASSVGASMVDIQYF. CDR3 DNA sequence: TGTGCCAGCAGCGTAGGAGCCTCAATGGTGGACATTCAGTACTTC.

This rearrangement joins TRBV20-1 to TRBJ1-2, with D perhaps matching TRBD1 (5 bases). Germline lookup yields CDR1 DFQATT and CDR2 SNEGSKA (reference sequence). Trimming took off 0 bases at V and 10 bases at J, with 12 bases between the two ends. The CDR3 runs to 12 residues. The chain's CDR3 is CSARDLSGAYTF. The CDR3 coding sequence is TGCAGTGCTAGAGATTTGAGCGGGGCCTACACCTTC.

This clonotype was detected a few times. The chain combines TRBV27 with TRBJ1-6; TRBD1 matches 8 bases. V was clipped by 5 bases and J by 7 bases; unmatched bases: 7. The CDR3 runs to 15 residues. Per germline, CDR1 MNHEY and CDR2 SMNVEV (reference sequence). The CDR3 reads CASSPRQGWNSPLHF. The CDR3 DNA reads TGTGCCAGCAGTCCAAGACAGGGGTGGAATTCACCCCTCCACTTT.

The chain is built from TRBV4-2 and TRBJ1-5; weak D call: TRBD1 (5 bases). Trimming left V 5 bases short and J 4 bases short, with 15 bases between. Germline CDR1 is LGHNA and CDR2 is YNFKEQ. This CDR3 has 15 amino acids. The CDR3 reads CASSAPGHQNQPQHF. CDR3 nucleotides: TGTGCCAGCAGCGCCCCAGGACACCAAAATCAGCCCCAGCATTTT.

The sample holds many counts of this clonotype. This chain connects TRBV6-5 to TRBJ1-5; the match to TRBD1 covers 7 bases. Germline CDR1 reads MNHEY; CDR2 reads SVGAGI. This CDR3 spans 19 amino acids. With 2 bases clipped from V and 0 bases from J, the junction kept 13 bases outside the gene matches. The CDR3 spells CASSYPGQEPLYSNQPQHF. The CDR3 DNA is TGTGCCAGCAGTTACCCCGGACAGGAGCCGCTTTATAGCAATCAGCCCCAGCATTTT.